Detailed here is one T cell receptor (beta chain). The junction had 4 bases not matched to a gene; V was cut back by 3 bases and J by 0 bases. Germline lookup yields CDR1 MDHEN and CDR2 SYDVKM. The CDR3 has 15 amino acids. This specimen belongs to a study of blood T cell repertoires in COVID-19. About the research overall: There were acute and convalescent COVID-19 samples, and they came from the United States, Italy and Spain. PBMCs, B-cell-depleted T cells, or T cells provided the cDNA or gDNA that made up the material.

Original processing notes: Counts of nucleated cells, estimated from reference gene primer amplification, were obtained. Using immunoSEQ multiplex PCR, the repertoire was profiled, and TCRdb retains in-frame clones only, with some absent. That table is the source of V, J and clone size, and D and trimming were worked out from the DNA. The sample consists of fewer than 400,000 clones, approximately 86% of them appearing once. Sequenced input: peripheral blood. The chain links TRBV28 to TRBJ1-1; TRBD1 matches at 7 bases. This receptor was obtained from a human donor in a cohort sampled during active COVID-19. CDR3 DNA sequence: TGTGCCAGCAGTTTCCAGGACAGGATGAACACTGAAGCTTTCTTT. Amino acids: CASSFQDRMNTEAFF. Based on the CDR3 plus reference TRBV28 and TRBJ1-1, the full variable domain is DVKVTQSSRYLVKRTGEKVFLECVQDMDHENMFWYRQDPGLGLRLIYFSYDVKMKEKGDIPEGYSVSREKKERFSLILESASTNQTSMYLCASSFQDRMNTEAFFGQGTRLTVV.